The 26 T cell receptor beta chains below all came from one sample that was sequenced in a study of regulatory T cells in long-lasting Graves disease. Time point here: newly diagnosed GD, antithyroid drugs for less than 3 months. Extracted PBMC RNA gave rise to the TCR library. Combining iRepertoire HTBI primers with Arm-PCR of CDR3 regions, the authors built TCR beta libraries. TCRdb ran MiXCR on the multiplex PCR reads and lists one entry per CDR3 protein. Found here are about 420,000 distinct CDR3 sequences, approximately 16% of them singletons; the top ten hold 20% to 25%. Separately, the same data were catalogued under a study of T cells in Graves' hyperthyroidism and ophthalmopathy.

The source was peripheral blood mononuclear cells (PBMCs), collected at new diagnosis, from a patient treated with antithyroid drugs. All receptors derive from a woman aged 18-29 years with Graves disease.

The V call is TRBV13, the J call TRBJ1-6; D is uncertain. CDR3 size: 13 residues. The germline gives CDR1 PRHDT, CDR2 FYEKMQ (reference sequence). Trimming removed 0 bases from V and 3 bases from J, with 0 bases in between. The CDR3: CASSLGYNSPLHF. CDR3 DNA sequence: TGTGCCAGCAGCTTAGGCTATAATTCACCCCTCCACTTT.

This chain joins TRBV28 and TRBJ1-2; 10 bases match TRBD1. This CDR3 is built from 14 residues. Trimming took 10 bases from V and 3 from J; bases not matched to a gene: 8. CDR1 and CDR2 (germline): MDHEN, SYDVKM. CDR3 DNA: TGTGCCATCCGGGACAGGGGTCGTCACTATGGCTACACCTTC. Translating gives CAIRDRGRHYGYTF.

This clonotype was detected ten times or more. This sequence joins TRBV11-2 and TRBJ2-1; 8 bases agree with TRBD2. Germline V gives CDR1 SGHAT, CDR2 FQNNGV. The junction had 13 bases not matched to a gene; V was cut back by 2 bases and J by 4 bases. The CDR3 totals 18 residues. DNA for the CDR3: TGTGCCAGCAGCTTACTAACCGCGGCGGGAGGAGTTTACAATGAGCAGTTCTTC. This sequence encodes CASSLLTAAGGVYNEQFF.

This clonotype was found many times. This rearrangement joins TRBV20-1 to TRBJ2-1, with 9 bases lining up with TRBD2. Trimming removed 6 bases from V and 0 bases from J; junction bases left unmatched: 6. This CDR3 contains 15 residues. Germline-derived CDR1 and CDR2 are DFQATT and SNEGSKA (reference sequence). The CDR3 coding sequence is TGCAGTGCAAGTAGCGGGAGTCGCTCCTACAATGAGCAGTTCTTC. Protein sequence: CSASSGSRSYNEQFF.

This clonotype was recorded at least ten times. The chain has TRBV28 and TRBJ1-1; no clear D gene. The germline gives CDR1 MDHEN, CDR2 SYDVKM. There are 12 residues in the CDR3. Between the trimmed V and J ends, which lost 5 bases and 4 bases, there was a span of 8 bases. CDR3 sequence: CASSPIFTEAFF. Written as DNA, the CDR3 is TGTGCCAGCAGTCCAATTTTCACTGAAGCTTTCTTT. Using reference TRBV28 and TRBJ1-1 for the parts outside the CDR3, the full variable domain is DVKVTQSSRYLVKRTGEKVFLECVQDMDHENMFWYRQDPGLGLRLIYFSYDVKMKEKGDIPEGYSVSREKKERFSLILESASTNQTSMYLCASSPIFTEAFFGQGTRLTVV.

This chain connects TRBV5-1 to TRBJ2-3; 11 bases line up with TRBD2. This CDR3 is built from 15 residues. The V gene end was trimmed by 0 bases and the J gene end by 5 bases; junction bases not matched to a gene: 2. The germline V gene encodes CDR1 SGHRS and CDR2 YFSETQ. DNA of the CDR3: TGCGCCAGCAGCTTGGGACTAGCGGGAAAAGATACGCAGTATTTT. It is translated as CASSLGLAGKDTQYF.

This clonotype came up many times. The J gene is TRBJ1-1, the V gene TRBV4-1; possibly TRBD1 for D (6 bases). Germline V lookup: CDR1 MGHRA, CDR2 YSYEKL. This CDR3 has 16 residues. V was shortened by 3 bases and J by 0 bases, with 14 bases between the two germline ends. The CDR3 region is CASSHTLGQLNTEAFF. As DNA, the CDR3 is TGCGCCAGCAGCCACACTTTGGGACAACTGAACACTGAAGCTTTCTTT.

This clonotype showed up many times. V is TRBV18 and J is TRBJ2-1; 7 bases match TRBD2. From germline, CDR1 is KGHSH and CDR2 LQKENI. CDR3 size: 15 residues. J lost 9 bases, V lost 3 bases, and 11 bases had no gene match. The CDR3 nucleotides are TGTGCCAGCTCACCTTTACCAGGGCGGGAGAGTGAGCAGTTCTTC. Amino acid sequence: CASSPLPGRESEQFF.

The rearrangement uses TRBV5-5 and TRBJ2-1; possibly TRBD1 for D (5 bases). The CDR3 has 16 amino acids. Trimming took off 6 bases at V and 1 base at J, with 17 bases between the two ends. Germline CDR1 is SGHKS and CDR2 is YYEKEE (reference sequence). CDR3 nucleotides: TGTGCCAGCACCAGGGCACGGTATAGGTCCTACAATGAGCAGTTCTTC. This codes for CASTRARYRSYNEQFF.

This clonotype came up many times. The gene calls are TRBV7-3 and TRBJ2-2, with 14 bases aligning to TRBD2. Germline values: CDR1 SGHTA, CDR2 FQGTGA. This CDR3 comprises 19 residues. V shed 3 bases, J shed 6 bases, and the junction held 12 bases outside the gene matches. The CDR3: CASSFLPGLAGEYAGELFF. CDR3 bases: TGTGCCAGCAGCTTCCTGCCGGGACTAGCGGGAGAGTATGCCGGGGAGCTGTTTTTT.

This clonotype was recorded many times. The chain has TRBV27 and TRBJ2-1, with D possibly matching TRBD2 (6 bases). Germline V gives CDR1 MNHEY, CDR2 SMNVEV (reference sequence). V was cut by 2 bases and J by 0 bases, with 14 bases left in between. The CDR3 runs to 17 residues. The CDR3 here is CASSLASSARSYNEQFF. The CDR3 DNA reads as TGTGCCAGCAGTTTAGCTTCTAGCGCCCGCTCCTACAATGAGCAGTTCTTC.

This clonotype was recorded at least ten times. V and J are TRBV2 and TRBJ2-7; 10 nucleotides align to TRBD2. The CDR3 totals 13 residues. V trimming: 9 bases; J trimming: 3 bases; junction bases outside the gene matches: 5. Germline loops: CDR1 SNHLY, CDR2 FYNNEI. The CDR3 coding sequence is TGTGCCAGTCGCTGGACTAGCGGCTACGAGCAGTACTTC. This sequence encodes CASRWTSGYEQYF. The whole variable domain, filled in from reference TRBV2 and TRBJ2-7, reads EPEVTQTPSHQVTQMGQEVILRCVPISNHLYFYWYRQILGQKVEFLVSFYNNEISEKSEIFDDQFSVERPDGSNFTLKIRSTKLEDSAMYFCASRWTSGYEQYFGPGTRLTVT.

The V gene is TRBV5-1, the J gene TRBJ2-2; 7 bases map to TRBD1. With V trimmed by 4 bases and J by 6 bases, 15 bases remained unmatched. Per germline, CDR1 SGHRS and CDR2 YFSETQ. CDR3 length equals 17 residues. The DNA for the CDR3 is TGCGCCAGCAGCCCCTCACAGGGGCTACTGGGGGCCGGGGAGCTGTTTTTT. This gives the protein CASSPSQGLLGAGELFF.

This clonotype was seen more than once but under ten times. The chain is built from TRBV24-1 and TRBJ1-2; D is unresolved. This CDR3 contains 12 residues. Between the trimmed V and J ends, which lost 2 bases and 7 bases, there was a span of 7 bases. Per the germline V gene, CDR1 is KGHDR and CDR2 is SFDVKD. As DNA, the CDR3 is TGTGCCACCAGTGATTCCGGGCCTGGCTACACCTTC. Translating gives CATSDSGPGYTF.

This clonotype was observed at least ten times. The chain recombines TRBV2 with TRBJ1-5; D remains unclear. Trimming pared 4 bases from V and 2 bases from J, leaving 9 bases between. CDR1 is SNHLY, CDR2 FYNNEI, per germline. CDR3 length: 14 amino acids. CDR3 bases: TGTGCCAGCAGTGCGGAGCCAGGCAATCAGCCCCAGCATTTT. Translated: CASSAEPGNQPQHF.

This clonotype was recorded at least ten times. CDR3 coding DNA: TGCAGCGTTTCCCGGGGGCTAGCGGCGAGCTCCTACAATGAGCAGTTCTTC. Protein: CSVSRGLAASSYNEQFF. V gene TRBV29-1 combines with J gene TRBJ2-1, with D possibly being TRBD2 (7 bases). The germline V gene has CDR1 SQVTM and CDR2 ANQGSEA. The CDR3 is made up of 17 amino acids. V was pared by 5 bases and J by 0 bases, with 20 bases between.

Comment on this clonotype: A much larger clone lies a single base off, so this may be a read error. J is TRBJ1-4 and V is TRBV20-1, with D unclear. This CDR3 comprises 14 residues. Per germline, CDR1 DFQATT and CDR2 SNEGSKA (reference sequence). CDR3 DNA sequence: TGCAGTGCCACTCCAGACGCAACTAGTGAAAAACTGTTTTTT. This codes for CSATPDATSEKLFF.

The sample holds many counts of this clonotype. The chain joins TRBV11-3 to TRBJ1-2, with D possibly matching TRBD1 (5 bases). This CDR3 is built from 16 residues. Per the germline V gene, CDR1 is SGHNT and CDR2 is YENEEA. The ends were cut back, 2 bases at V and 6 bases at J, with 19 bases in the middle. The CDR3 region is CASSLRWIGDENGYTF. The CDR3 DNA reads as TGTGCCAGCAGCTTACGTTGGATTGGGGACGAAAATGGCTACACCTTC.

This chain links TRBV6-6 with TRBJ2-3; 9 bases align to TRBD2. The V gene end was trimmed by 0 bases and the J gene end by 6 bases; junction bases not matched to a gene: 7. The CDR3 sequence is 16 residues long. Germline CDR1 and CDR2: MNHNY and SVGAGI (reference sequence). This CDR3 is CASSYSALAGSDTQYF. In nucleotides, the CDR3 is TGTGCCAGCAGTTACTCGGCGCTAGCGGGGTCGGATACGCAGTATTTT.

The chain joins TRBV30 to TRBJ1-2; D not resolved. Germline values: CDR1 GTSNPN, CDR2 SVGIG (reference sequence). The CDR3 runs to 13 residues. Trimming removed 0 bases at V and 0 bases at J, with 5 bases between. The CDR3 DNA sequence: TGTGCCTGGAGTGTTACAGCTAACTATGGCTACACCTTC. It codes for CAWSVTANYGYTF.

This chain connects TRBV30 to TRBJ1-2; 7 nucleotides line up with TRBD1. This CDR3 is 12 amino acids long. The junction had 7 bases not matched to a gene; V was cut back by 4 bases and J by 8 bases. The germline CDR1 and CDR2 sequences are GTSNPN and SVGIG (reference sequence). The CDR3 spells CAWIQGRQGYTF. CDR3 nucleotides: TGTGCCTGGATACAGGGGAGGCAGGGCTACACCTTC. Full variable domain (missing parts from reference TRBV30 and TRBJ1-2): SQTIHQWPATLVQPVGSPLSLECTVEGTSNPNLYWYRQAAGRGLQLLFYSVGIGQISSEVPQNLSASRPQDRQFILSSKKLLLSDSGFYLCAWIQGRQGYTFGSGTRLTVV.

J is TRBJ2-1 and V is TRBV7-2; 8 bases are shared with TRBD2. In germline, CDR1 is SGHTA, CDR2 FQGNSA. The V and J ends lost 8 bases and 9 bases, in that order; junction bases with no gene match: 15. CDR3 length: 15 residues. The CDR3 sequence is CASVSTGTRGGEQFF. The CDR3 nucleotides are TGTGCCAGCGTCTCGACCGGGACTAGGGGAGGTGAGCAGTTCTTC.

About this clonotype itself: Just one base apart from a much larger clone, this may be a read error. V usage is TRBV6-6 and J usage is TRBJ1-1; D is ambiguous. The CDR3 runs 14 residues. Germline values: CDR1 MNHNY, CDR2 SVGAGI (reference sequence). The DNA of the CDR3 is TGTGCCAGCGGTTACTCGAGAGGGAACACTGAAGCTTTCTTT. Protein: CASGYSRGNTEAFF.

Ten or more counts support this clonotype. The chain combines TRBV20-1 with TRBJ2-3, with 13 bases fitting TRBD2. V was pared by 5 bases and J by 11 bases, with 10 bases of the junction left unmatched. Germline assignment: CDR1 DFQATT and CDR2 SNEGSKA (reference sequence). This CDR3 contains 14 residues. The CDR3 DNA sequence: TGCAGTGCTTTTCCACTAGCGGGAGGGCCTGAGCAGTATTTT. Protein sequence: CSAFPLAGGPEQYF.

In its sample, this clonotype was seen many times. V and J are TRBV6-1 and TRBJ1-1; D unclear. V was cut by 8 bases and J by 6 bases, with 19 bases left in between. CDR1 is MNHNS, CDR2 SASEGT, per germline. This CDR3 has 14 residues. CDR3 coding DNA: TGTGCCAGCTCAAATAGACTAATGGGCTCTGAAGCTTTCTTT. This codes for CASSNRLMGSEAFF.

This clonotype was counted ten times or more. The chain recombines TRBV5-4 with TRBJ1-1, with D unresolved. The V gene's germline CDR1 is SGHNT and CDR2 YYREEE (reference sequence). The V end was cut by 2 bases, the J end by 1 base, with 6 bases between. The CDR3 is 13 residues long. CDR3 DNA sequence: TGTGCCAGCAGCTTCTATCGGAACACTGAAGCTTTCTTT. This gives the protein CASSFYRNTEAFF. Full variable domain (remainder filled in from reference TRBV5-4 and TRBJ1-1): ETGVTQSPTHLIKTRGQQVTLRCSSQSGHNTVSWYQQALGQGPQFIFQYYREEENGRGNFPPRFSGLQFPNYSSELNVNALELDDSALYLCASSFYRNTEAFFGQGTRLTVV.